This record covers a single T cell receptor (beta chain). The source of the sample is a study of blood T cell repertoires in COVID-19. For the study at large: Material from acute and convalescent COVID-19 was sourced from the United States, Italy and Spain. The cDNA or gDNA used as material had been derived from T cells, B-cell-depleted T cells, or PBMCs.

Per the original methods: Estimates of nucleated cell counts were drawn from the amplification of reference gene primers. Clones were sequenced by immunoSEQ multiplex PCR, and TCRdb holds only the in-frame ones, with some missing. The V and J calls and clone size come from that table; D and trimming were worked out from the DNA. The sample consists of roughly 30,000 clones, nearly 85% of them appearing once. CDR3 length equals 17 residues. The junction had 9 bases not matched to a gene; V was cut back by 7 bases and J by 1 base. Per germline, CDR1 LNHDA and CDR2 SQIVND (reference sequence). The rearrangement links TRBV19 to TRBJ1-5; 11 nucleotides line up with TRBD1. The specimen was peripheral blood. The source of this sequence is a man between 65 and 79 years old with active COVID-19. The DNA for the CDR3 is TGTGCCAGTACCGCGGGACAGGGGGGTAGGAGCAATCAGCCCCAGCATTTT. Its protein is CASTAGQGGRSNQPQHF.